This note documents a single TCR beta chain sequence. Its specificity is not known. TCRdb's copy holds only in-frame clones and misses some; the assay was immunoSEQ multiplex PCR. Of roughly 39,000 clones listed, around 90% are singletons. The CDR3 is made up of 14 amino acids. Germline CDR1 and CDR2: MDHEN and SYDVKM. The V end lost 5 bases, the J end lost 3 bases, and 10 bases lay between the germline ends. This entry belongs to a study of T cells in localized non-small cell lung cancer. Study findings and constraints: Longer overall survival was associated with a higher density of T cells in the blood. As only one tumor region underwent sequencing, heterogeneity remains possible. Paired adjacent lung recovered a median about 60 of the top 100 tumor clones. Exceeding tumor, uninvolved adjacent lung had the highest T cell clonality.

The chain joins TRBV28 to TRBJ1-4; D uncertain. This receptor was obtained from a woman aged 35 to 70 with stage II lung adenocarcinoma. Sequenced here: PBMCs, sampled before any cancer treatment. The DNA of the CDR3 is TGTGCCAGCAGTCTCCCCCCCCCTAATGAAAAACTGTTTTTT. Its protein product is CASSLPPPNEKLFF.